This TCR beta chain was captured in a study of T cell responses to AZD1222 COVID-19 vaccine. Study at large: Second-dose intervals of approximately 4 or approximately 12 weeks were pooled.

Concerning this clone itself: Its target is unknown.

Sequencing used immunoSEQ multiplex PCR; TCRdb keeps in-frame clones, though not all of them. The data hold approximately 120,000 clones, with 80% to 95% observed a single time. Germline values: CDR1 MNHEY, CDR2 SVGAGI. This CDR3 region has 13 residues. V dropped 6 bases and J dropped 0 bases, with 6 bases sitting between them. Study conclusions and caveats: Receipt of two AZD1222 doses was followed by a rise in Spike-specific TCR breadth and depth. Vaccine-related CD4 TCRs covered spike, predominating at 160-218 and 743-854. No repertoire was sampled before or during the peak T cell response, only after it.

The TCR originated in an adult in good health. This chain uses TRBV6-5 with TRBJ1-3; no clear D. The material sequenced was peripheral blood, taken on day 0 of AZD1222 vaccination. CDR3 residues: CASSWSSGNTIYF. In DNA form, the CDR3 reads TGTGCCAGCAGCTGGAGCTCTGGAAACACCATATATTTT.